This entry lists 3 T cell receptor beta chains sequenced from one sample in a study of T cell responses to AZD1222 COVID-19 vaccine. Data came from immunoSEQ multiplex PCR; TCRdb stores just in-frame clones and leaves some out. This repertoire shows around 95,000 clones, about 93% found once; its top ten account for around 1.7%. The specimen was peripheral blood, collected on day 0 of AZD1222 vaccination. The receptors were gathered from an adult in good health.

The genes are TRBV6-5 and TRBJ1-1; D possibly corresponds to TRBD1 (5 bases). Germline V CDR1 and CDR2: MNHEY, SVGAGI. Trimming cost V 0 bases and J 4 bases, with 15 bases left between them. The length of the CDR3 is 16 residues. For the CDR3, the DNA is TGTGCCAGCAGTTACTCGATCGTCAGGGAGGGCACTGAAGCTTTCTTT. Amino acid sequence: CASSYSIVREGTEAFF.

This rearrangement joins TRBV5-1 to TRBJ1-5; D perhaps matches TRBD1 (5 bases). Germline V gives CDR1 SGHRS, CDR2 YFSETQ. The V and J ends lost 0 bases and 3 bases respectively, with 10 bases between them. This CDR3 contains 15 residues. The CDR3 loop reads CASSLEGIINQPQHF. CDR3 DNA sequence: TGCGCCAGCAGCTTGGAGGGGATCATCAATCAGCCCCAGCATTTT.

This chain links TRBV4-1 with TRBJ2-3; D may correspond to TRBD1 or TRBD2 (5 bases each). The CDR3 length is 15 residues. Trimming stripped 4 bases from V and 3 bases from J, with 14 bases between. Germline values: CDR1 MGHRA, CDR2 YSYEKL. The CDR3 loop reads CASSPRGPSTDTQYF. The CDR3 DNA follows: TGCGCCAGCAGCCCCCGGGGCCCTTCGACAGATACGCAGTATTTT.